What follows are 29 T cell receptor beta chains derived from one specimen sequenced in a study of blood T cell repertoires in COVID-19. Libraries were prepared by immunoSEQ multiplex PCR; TCRdb keeps only in-frame clonotypes and omits some of them. This table has under 450,000 clones, over 75% appearing once. Source material: peripheral blood. These receptors all stem from a middle-aged woman with COVID-19, enrolled during active disease.

This clone has a single count. The chain carries TRBV5-1 and TRBJ1-1; D is unclear. Trimming took off 0 bases at V and 0 bases at J, with 9 bases between the two ends. Germline CDR1 SGHRS, CDR2 YFSETQ. The CDR3 extends over 15 amino acids. The CDR3 DNA reads as TGCGCCAGCAGCTTGGGGCCGGGGATGAACACTGAAGCTTTCTTT. Translating gives CASSLGPGMNTEAFF.

J is TRBJ2-3 and V is TRBV4-3; 7 bases align to TRBD2. Per germline, CDR1 LGHNA and CDR2 YSLEER. V shed 0 bases, J shed 0 bases, and the junction held 12 bases outside the gene matches. The CDR3 contains 19 residues. CDR3 nucleotides: TGCGCCAGCAGCCAAGACAGGGTTTTGGGAGGGGCTAGCACAGATACGCAGTATTTT. Translated: CASSQDRVLGGASTDTQYF.

The rearrangement joins TRBV11-2 to TRBJ1-2; TRBD1 aligns across 12 bases. This CDR3 comprises 15 residues. Germline assignment: CDR1 SGHAT and CDR2 FQNNGV. The V and J ends lost 4 bases and 8 bases, in that order; junction bases with no gene match: 8. CDR3 bases: TGTGCCAGCAGCTCACAGGGACAGGGGGCGCGGGGCTACACCTTC. Translating it yields CASSSQGQGARGYTF.

With regard to this clone: This sample also contains other DNA sequences that code for the same CDR3. The J gene is TRBJ2-5, the V gene TRBV29-1; TRBD2 matches at 9 bases. Trimming removed 6 bases from V and 1 base from J; junction bases left unmatched: 0. From germline, CDR1 is SQVTM and CDR2 ANQGSEA. The CDR3 length is 12 residues. The CDR3 loop is CSVAGGQETQYF. As DNA, the CDR3 is TGCAGCGTAGCGGGAGGCCAAGAGACCCAGTACTTC. Full variable domain (remainder filled in from reference TRBV29-1 and TRBJ2-5): SAVISQKPSRDICQRGTSLTIQCQVDSQVTMMFWYRQQPGQSLTLIATANQGSEATYESGFVIDKFPISRPNLTFSTLTVSNMSPEDSSIYLCSVAGGQETQYFGPGTRLLVL.

This clone has ten or more counts. This rearrangement joins TRBV7-2 to TRBJ1-1, with TRBD1 matching 8 bases. The CDR3 is 15 residues long. CDR1 is SGHTA, CDR2 FQGNSA, per germline. V lost 5 bases and J lost 1; bases outside the gene matches: 6. For the CDR3, the DNA is TGTGCCAGCAGCCCCTCCGGGACAGGGAACACTGAAGCTTTCTTT. Translation gives CASSPSGTGNTEAFF. The whole variable domain, remainder taken from reference TRBV7-2 and TRBJ1-1, is GAGVSQSPSNKVTEKGKDVELRCDPISGHTALYWYRQSLGQGLEFLIYFQGNSAPDKSGLPSDRFSAERTGGSVSTLTIQRTQQEDSAVYLCASSPSGTGNTEAFFGQGTRLTVV.

As for this clone: An end of the junction does not agree with germline; a read error may underlie this. The V and J genes are TRBV4-2 and TRBJ2-2; TRBD2 matches 10 bases. The CDR3 has 18 residues. In germline, CDR1 is LGHNA, CDR2 YNFKEQ. The CDR3: CTSSPGLAGALGTGELFF. As DNA, the CDR3 is TGTACCAGCAGCCCAGGGCTAGCGGGGGCCCTCGGCACCGGGGAGCTGTTTTTT.

J is TRBJ1-1 and V is TRBV3-1 (or the pseudogene TRBV3-2); D may be TRBD1 (6 bases). The germline V and J ends were trimmed by 4 bases and 1 base, with 13 bases remaining between them. Germline CDR1 and CDR2: LGHDT and YNNKEL (reference sequence). The CDR3 is 15 amino acids. The CDR3 DNA reads as TGTGCCAGCAGCCTCCAGTACAGGGAGAACACTGAAGCTTTCTTT. Translation gives CASSLQYRENTEAFF.

CDR3 protein: CASSHRGKTAEAFF. CDR3 coding DNA: TGCGCCAGCAGCCATAGGGGGAAGACTGCTGAAGCTTTCTTT. This chain links TRBV4-1 with TRBJ1-1; tentatively, D is TRBD1 (6 bases). Looked up from germline, CDR1 is MGHRA and CDR2 is YSYEKL. Trimming removed 3 bases at V and 6 bases at J, with 14 bases between. The CDR3 loop spans 14 amino acids.

The rearrangement joins TRBV19 to TRBJ1-2; D ambiguous. Trimming took off 6 bases at V and 8 bases at J, with 13 bases between the two ends. Germline V gene lookup returns CDR1 LNHDA and CDR2 SQIVND (reference sequence). This CDR3 contains 12 residues. This chain's CDR3 is CASSRAGVGYTF. As DNA, the CDR3 is TGTGCCAGTAGCCGGGCGGGTGTCGGCTACACCTTC.

The chain recombines TRBV29-1 with TRBJ2-5; D uncertain. CDR1 and CDR2 (germline): SQVTM, ANQGSEA. This CDR3 has 11 amino acids. V lost 8 bases and J 7 bases, leaving 14 bases between the germline ends. CDR3 region: CSIRSTGTQYF. The CDR3 region has the DNA TGCAGCATACGTTCTACGGGGACCCAGTACTTC.

This chain joins TRBV24-1 and TRBJ2-1; 14 bases match TRBD2. The V gene's germline CDR1 is KGHDR and CDR2 SFDVKD. V lost 2 bases and J lost 1; bases outside the gene matches: 6. This CDR3 region has 19 residues. CDR3 sequence: CATSDSGTSGRKSYNEQFF. The DNA for the CDR3 is TGTGCCACCAGTGATTCCGGGACTAGCGGGAGAAAATCCTACAATGAGCAGTTCTTC.

V gene TRBV11-2 combines with J gene TRBJ1-1; D is unclear. Germline assignment: CDR1 SGHAT and CDR2 FQNNGV. Between the trimmed V and J ends, which lost 0 bases and 4 bases, there was a span of 6 bases. CDR3 size: 13 residues. The CDR3 is CASSLDRGTEAFF. For the CDR3, the DNA is TGTGCCAGCAGCTTAGACAGAGGCACTGAAGCTTTCTTT.

The rearrangement links TRBV7-9 to TRBJ1-1; no reliable D call. Trimming took 3 bases from V and 3 from J, leaving 11 bases between them. CDR1 SEHNR and CDR2 FQNEAQ come from the germline V gene (reference sequence). The CDR3 has 14 residues. CDR3 coding DNA: TGTGCCAGCAGCTTTACTCCGGCGGACACTGAAGCTTTCTTT. Translated, it gives CASSFTPADTEAFF. The entire variable domain, with the rest obtained from reference TRBV7-9 and TRBJ1-1, is as follows: DTGVSQNPRHKITKRGQNVTFRCDPISEHNRLYWYRQTLGQGPEFLTYFQNEAQLEKSRLLSDRFSAERPKGSFSTLEIQRTEQGDSAMYLCASSFTPADTEAFFGQGTRLTVV.

J is TRBJ2-3 and V is TRBV6-4, with 12 bases aligning to TRBD2. This CDR3 has 18 amino acids. V shed 6 bases and J 1 base; nucleotides not matched to a gene: 11. CDR1 and CDR2 (germline): MRHNA, SNTAGT. The CDR3 reads CASSELAASGGGTDTQYF. DNA of the CDR3: TGTGCCAGCAGCGAACTCGCCGCTAGCGGGGGGGGCACAGATACGCAGTATTTT.

V is TRBV2 and J is TRBJ1-5; TRBD1 matches at 9 bases. The germline V gene has CDR1 SNHLY and CDR2 FYNNEI. Losses at the gene ends were 3 bases for V and 1 base for J; bases not matched to a gene: 1. This CDR3 is built from 15 residues. The CDR3 DNA is TGTGCCAGCAGTGAGGGGACAGGGAGCAATCAGCCCCAGCATTTT. Its protein is CASSEGTGSNQPQHF.

This clone showed up just once. The chain recombines TRBV6-5 with TRBJ1-1, with a tentative D call TRBD1 (5 bases). V lost 6 bases and J 9 bases, leaving 14 bases between the germline ends. CDR3 length: 12 residues. Germline V gene sequence: CDR1 MNHEY, CDR2 SVGAGI. CDR3: CASSRMTDKAFF. CDR3 bases: TGTGCCAGCAGCAGAATGACAGACAAAGCTTTCTTT.

The V gene is TRBV5-1, the J gene TRBJ1-2, with D perhaps matching TRBD1 (6 bases). V was clipped by 3 bases and J by 1 base, with 10 bases between them. There are 14 residues in the CDR3. Per the germline V gene, CDR1 is SGHRS and CDR2 is YFSETQ. CDR3 region: CASSSRTDNYGYTF. The CDR3 DNA follows: TGCGCCAGCAGCTCCCGGACAGATAACTATGGCTACACCTTC.

The chain is built from TRBV28 and TRBJ2-7; 11 nucleotides match TRBD1. The CDR3 has 16 amino acids. CDR1 is MDHEN and CDR2 is SYDVKM in the germline V gene. The V and J ends lost 4 bases and 0 bases, in that order; junction bases with no gene match: 5. Here the CDR3 DNA reads TGTGCCAGCAGTTCCACGGGGACAGGGGGCTCCTACGAGCAGTACTTC. This sequence encodes CASSSTGTGGSYEQYF.

This sequence joins TRBV2 and TRBJ1-5, with D possibly being TRBD1 (5 bases). The germline CDR1 and CDR2 sequences are SNHLY and FYNNEI. The V end was cut by 4 bases, the J end by 6 bases, with 22 bases between. The CDR3 length is 17 residues. CDR3 in DNA: TGTGCCAGCAGTGCTCACAGGTTTGGGGAATTTGTTCAGCCCCAGCATTTT. Translation gives CASSAHRFGEFVQPQHF.

This chain joins TRBV19 and TRBJ1-5; 8 nucleotides align to TRBD1. The CDR3 is 15 amino acids. Germline-derived CDR1 and CDR2 are LNHDA and SQIVND (reference sequence). With 3 bases clipped from V and 7 bases from J, the junction kept 8 bases outside the gene matches. CDR3 in amino acids: CASSIQGAGGQPQHF. The CDR3 DNA reads as TGTGCCAGTAGTATCCAAGGGGCAGGGGGCCAGCCCCAGCATTTT.

The chain employs TRBV28 and TRBJ1-1; tentatively, D is TRBD1 (5 bases). Germline loops: CDR1 MDHEN, CDR2 SYDVKM. This CDR3 comprises 16 residues. The V end lost 5 bases, the J end lost 0 bases, and 16 bases lay between the germline ends. The CDR3 is CASSPRGVSMNTEAFF. In DNA, the CDR3 is TGTGCCAGCAGTCCCCGGGGGGTATCTATGAACACTGAAGCTTTCTTT.

This chain connects TRBV19 to TRBJ1-5; no clear D. This CDR3 spans 15 amino acids. The germline CDR1 and CDR2 sequences are LNHDA and SQIVND (reference sequence). Trimming shortened V by 6 bases and J by 4 bases, and 16 bases separated the two germline ends. The CDR3, as DNA: TGTGCCAGTAGGATTCTCGGGAGGGAGAATCAGCCCCAGCATTTT. It translates to CASRILGRENQPQHF.

This chain joins TRBV3-1 (or the pseudogene TRBV3-2) and TRBJ1-5; D is uncertain. This CDR3 has 14 amino acids. The V end lost 0 bases, the J end lost 5 bases, and 8 bases lay between the germline ends. The germline V gene encodes CDR1 LGHDT and CDR2 YNNKEL (reference sequence). CDR3 nucleotides: TGTGCCAGCAGCCAAGATTTGGCGGATCAGCCCCAGCATTTT. Amino acids: CASSQDLADQPQHF.

This sequence joins TRBV7-2 and TRBJ1-2; D is perhaps TRBD1 (6 bases). The germline gives CDR1 SGHTA, CDR2 FQGNSA. V was trimmed by 1 base and J by 7 bases, leaving 16 bases between them. CDR3 length: 15 amino acids. In nucleotides, the CDR3 is TGTGCCAGCAGCTTAGGGCCACTACAGGGCCCTGGCTACACCTTC. The encoded protein is CASSLGPLQGPGYTF.

The chain has TRBV24-1 and TRBJ2-6; D is possibly TRBD1 (6 bases). The V end lost 9 bases, the J end lost 0 bases, and 14 bases lay between the germline ends. This CDR3 is built from 16 residues. Per germline, CDR1 KGHDR and CDR2 SFDVKD. The CDR3 DNA reads TGTGCCACCTCGACAGGTGTGAGCTCTGGGGCCAACGTCCTGACTTTC. Amino acids: CATSTGVSSGANVLTF.

The gene calls are TRBV2 and TRBJ2-5; possible D gene TRBD1, 6 bases. V lost 9 bases and J lost 3, with 14 bases in between. CDR1 SNHLY and CDR2 FYNNEI come from the germline V gene. CDR3 length equals 13 residues. The DNA of the CDR3 is TGTGCCAGTTGCAGGACAGAAGAAGAGACCCAGTACTTC. It yields the protein CASCRTEEETQYF.

This chain links TRBV12-3 or TRBV12-4 with TRBJ1-2; a possible D gene is TRBD1 (6 bases). V dropped 4 bases and J dropped 4 bases, with 10 bases sitting between them. The CDR3 is 13 residues long. The CDR3 DNA is TGTGCCAGCAGTTCCACAGGGTCCTATGGCTACACCTTC. This codes for CASSSTGSYGYTF.

This chain connects TRBV27 to TRBJ1-5; weak D call: TRBD1 (5 bases). Germline V gene lookup returns CDR1 MNHEY and CDR2 SMNVEV (reference sequence). The ends were cut back, 1 base at V and 5 bases at J, with 6 bases in the middle. This CDR3 is 13 amino acids long. CDR3 sequence (DNA): TGTGCCAGCAGTTTATGGGGGGATCAGCCCCAGCATTTT. Translation: CASSLWGDQPQHF.

The J gene is TRBJ2-2, the V gene TRBV5-5; D gene ambiguous. The CDR3 has 16 amino acids. V was pared by 6 bases and J by 0 bases, with 15 bases between. Germline loops: CDR1 SGHKS, CDR2 YYEKEE (reference sequence). The CDR3: CASKNGGRANTGELFF. The CDR3 nucleotides are TGTGCCAGCAAGAATGGTGGGCGAGCGAACACCGGGGAGCTGTTTTTT. The full variable domain, its missing parts supplied by reference TRBV5-5 and TRBJ2-2, is DAGVTQSPTHLIKTRGQQVTLRCSPISGHKSVSWYQQVLGQGPQFIFQYYEKEERGRGNFPDRFSARQFPNYSSELNVNALLLGDSALYLCASKNGGRANTGELFFGEGSRLTVL.